Below are 18 T cell receptor beta chains sequenced from a single sample in a study of T cell responses to AZD1222 COVID-19 vaccine. Sequencing used immunoSEQ multiplex PCR; TCRdb keeps in-frame clones, though not all of them. The sample carries 140,000 to 150,000 clones, 86% recorded once. The material sequenced was peripheral blood, taken 28 days after the second AZD1222 dose. All receptors derive from an adult who received the AZD1222 COVID-19 vaccine.

The V gene is TRBV16, the J gene TRBJ1-1, with 7 nucleotides matching TRBD1. This CDR3 is 13 amino acids long. Germline V gives CDR1 KGHSY, CDR2 FQNENV. Trimming took 4 bases from V and 1 from J; bases not matched to a gene: 0. CDR3 DNA: TGTGCCAGCAGCCGACAGGGGAACACTGAAGCTTTCTTT. It specifies CASSRQGNTEAFF.

This clone came up a few times. The gene calls are TRBV5-1 and TRBJ2-5, with D maybe TRBD1 (6 bases). Germline loops: CDR1 SGHRS, CDR2 YFSETQ. Trimming shortened V by 3 bases and J by 0 bases, and 9 bases separated the two germline ends. The CDR3 is made up of 14 amino acids. CDR3 sequence: CASSYSGDQETQYF. CDR3 bases: TGCGCCAGCAGCTACTCAGGGGACCAAGAGACCCAGTACTTC. The whole variable domain, filled in from reference TRBV5-1 and TRBJ2-5, reads KAGVTQTPRYLIKTRGQQVTLSCSPISGHRSVSWYQQTPGQGLQFLFEYFSETQRNKGNFPGRFSGRQFSNSRSEMNVSTLELGDSALYLCASSYSGDQETQYFGPGTRLLVL.

The chain uses TRBV6-2 or TRBV6-3 and TRBJ2-7; D is unresolved. The V and J ends lost 0 bases and 1 base respectively, with 7 bases between them. This CDR3 contains 14 residues. Germline CDR1 and CDR2: MNHEY and SVGEGT. The CDR3, as DNA: TGTGCCAGCAGTTACTCCACGATATCCTACGAGCAGTACTTC. Protein sequence: CASSYSTISYEQYF.

The chain employs TRBV19 and TRBJ2-1; TRBD2 aligns across 12 bases. The CDR3 has 15 residues. V shed 1 base, J shed 5 bases, and the junction held 0 bases outside the gene matches. Germline loops: CDR1 LNHDA, CDR2 SQIVND (reference sequence). CDR3 sequence (DNA): TGTGCCAGTAGTATAGGACTAGCGGGAGACAATGAGCAGTTCTTC. This sequence encodes CASSIGLAGDNEQFF.

The chain is built from TRBV7-7 and TRBJ2-3; a possible D gene is TRBD1 (5 bases). This CDR3 has 15 amino acids. CDR1 is SSHAT, CDR2 FNYEAQ, per germline (reference sequence). V lost 1 base and J lost 5, with 13 bases in between. DNA of the CDR3: TGTGCCAGCAGCTTAGGGCAGGGATCGGGAGATACGCAGTATTTT. It encodes CASSLGQGSGDTQYF.

This chain joins TRBV7-2 and TRBJ2-5, with D hard to call. The V gene's germline CDR1 is SGHTA and CDR2 FQGNSA. Trimming pared 2 bases from V and 5 bases from J, leaving 6 bases between. The CDR3 contains 12 residues. The CDR3 DNA follows: TGTGCCAGCAGCTTACAGTTGGAGACCCAGTACTTC. Protein sequence: CASSLQLETQYF.

The rearrangement uses TRBV11-2 and TRBJ1-2; no clear D gene. The CDR3 spans 15 residues. V lost 0 bases and J lost 5, with 13 bases in between. Germline V gene sequence: CDR1 SGHAT, CDR2 FQNNGV. CDR3 protein: CASSLDRTDFYGYTF. CDR3 bases: TGTGCCAGCAGCTTAGATAGGACGGACTTTTATGGCTACACCTTC.

This rearrangement joins TRBV19 to TRBJ1-4; D may be TRBD1 (5 bases). The germline gives CDR1 LNHDA, CDR2 SQIVND (reference sequence). Trimming took off 6 bases at V and 10 bases at J, with 24 bases between the two ends. The CDR3 sequence is 16 residues long. The chain's CDR3 is CASSNFTLLQVGKLFF. The CDR3 nucleotides read TGTGCCAGTAGCAACTTCACCCTCCTACAGGTTGGAAAACTGTTTTTT.

The chain recombines TRBV9 with TRBJ2-1, with TRBD1 identical over 7 bases. Germline CDR1 SGDLS, CDR2 YYNGEE. This CDR3 spans 17 amino acids. The V and J ends lost 0 bases and 0 bases, in that order; junction bases with no gene match: 6. The DNA of the CDR3 is TGTGCCAGCAGCGTAGACAGGAACAGGGGCTCCTACAATGAGCAGTTCTTC. Its protein is CASSVDRNRGSYNEQFF.

The V gene is TRBV28, the J gene TRBJ1-2; TRBD1 might be the D (5 bases). V gave up 2 bases and J gave up 7 bases, with 17 bases separating them. Germline CDR1 and CDR2: MDHEN and SYDVKM. The CDR3 sequence is 15 residues long. The CDR3: CASSLIGALSLGYTF. The CDR3 nucleotides read TGTGCCAGCAGTTTAATTGGGGCGCTCTCCCTTGGCTACACCTTC.

The chain recombines TRBV5-6 with TRBJ2-1; a weak D match, TRBD1 (5 bases). The CDR3 is made up of 15 amino acids. The germline V and J ends were trimmed by 4 bases and 4 bases, with 15 bases remaining between them. CDR1 and CDR2 from the germline V gene are SGHDT and YYEEEE. CDR3 region: CASSGDSSLYNEQFF. For the CDR3, the DNA is TGTGCCAGCAGCGGAGACAGTTCCCTATACAATGAGCAGTTCTTC.

The chain has TRBV5-1 and TRBJ2-7, with TRBD1 identical over 7 bases. The CDR3 runs to 19 residues. V lost 0 bases, J lost 5 bases, and 20 bases stayed unmatched. Germline CDR1 reads SGHRS; CDR2 reads YFSETQ. As DNA, the CDR3 is TGCGCCAGCAGCTTGGGCTCGAGACAGGGTATGAGGTACTTCGACGAGCAGTACTTC. It specifies CASSLGSRQGMRYFDEQYF.

V and J are TRBV2 and TRBJ1-6, with TRBD1 matching over 9 bases. The CDR3 runs 15 residues. Per germline, CDR1 SNHLY and CDR2 FYNNEI. Germline trimming cut 4 bases from V and 8 bases from J; bases unmatched to any gene: 6. The CDR3 region has the DNA TGTGCCAGCAGTGGATTAGGACAGGGGCATTCACCCCTCCACTTT. Amino acid sequence: CASSGLGQGHSPLHF.

The J gene is TRBJ2-3, the V gene TRBV7-8; maybe TRBD2 (5 bases). Germline V lookup: CDR1 SGHVS, CDR2 FQNEAQ. V was pared by 0 bases and J by 0 bases, with 10 bases between. There are 16 residues in the CDR3. DNA for the CDR3: TGTGCCAGCAGCTTAGCAGGGCGGACTAGCACAGATACGCAGTATTTT. Protein product: CASSLAGRTSTDTQYF.

The chain combines TRBV28 with TRBJ2-5; tentatively, D is TRBD1 (5 bases). In germline, CDR1 is MDHEN, CDR2 SYDVKM. The V and J ends lost 6 bases and 4 bases respectively, with 21 bases between them. CDR3 length: 16 amino acids. CDR3 bases: TGTGCCAGCAGACCTGACAGTGGCTGGGATGGAGAGACCCAGTACTTC. Translated: CASRPDSGWDGETQYF.

V gene TRBV3-1 (or the pseudogene TRBV3-2) combines with J gene TRBJ2-5; no firm D call. This CDR3 has 13 residues. Per germline, CDR1 LGHDT and CDR2 YNNKEL (reference sequence). Trimming took off 4 bases at V and 1 base at J, with 7 bases between the two ends. The CDR3, as DNA: TGTGCCAGCAGCCCCTCCCTCCAAGAGACCCAGTACTTC. Protein sequence: CASSPSLQETQYF.

The chain is built from TRBV9 and TRBJ1-3; D might be TRBD1 (5 bases). Germline assignment: CDR1 SGDLS and CDR2 YYNGEE. Trimming pared 0 bases from V and 4 bases from J, leaving 20 bases between. The CDR3 spans 18 residues. The CDR3 DNA is TGTGCCAGCAGCGTAGGGTCGGGGACCTTCACTCTCGGAAACACCATATATTTT. This codes for CASSVGSGTFTLGNTIYF.

This clone was seen once. The J gene is TRBJ2-1, the V gene TRBV9, with TRBD2 matching over 7 bases. V dropped 0 bases and J dropped 3; count of bases not matched to a gene: 0. This CDR3 is built from 14 residues. The germline V gene encodes CDR1 SGDLS and CDR2 YYNGEE. The CDR3 bases are TGTGCCAGCAGCGTAGGGGACTACTACAATGAGCAGTTCTTC. This translates into CASSVGDYYNEQFF. Together with reference TRBV9 and TRBJ2-1, the CDR3 gives the full variable domain: DSGVTQTPKHLITATGQRVTLRCSPRSGDLSVYWYQQSLDQGLQFLIQYYNGEERAKGNILERFSAQQFPDLHSELNLSSLELGDSALYFCASSVGDYYNEQFFGPGTRLTVL.